The rows below give T cell receptor beta chains drawn from one sample of a study of human T cells and chemical hapten exposure. A single record per CDR3 protein comes from TCRdb applying MiXCR to the RACE reads. Among about 160,000 distinct CDR3 sequences listed, approximately 30% were seen once. The sequenced sample was whole blood, obtained in connection with sensitization to the hapten diphenylcyclopropenone (DPC). The receptors were sampled from a woman between 18 and 30 years old with alopecia areata. Some clones in this sample may be carry-over from other donors' samples. Both conserved end residues are part of each CDR3. A D gene is named only where the DNA matches it firmly. Expanded clones are given a class, and other clones once, few, many or no size at all.

V	length	J	D	size	DNA	CDR3
TRBV7-6	15	TRBJ2-1	TRBD2	-	TGTGCCAGCAGCTTAGGGGGAGGGCCAGAGAATGAGCAGTTCTTC	CASSLGGGPENEQFF
TRBV6-5	17	TRBJ2-1	TRBD2	-	TGTGCCAGCAGTTACGAGGCTAGCGGGGGGGTAAGGAATGAGCAGTTCTTC	CASSYEASGGVRNEQFF
TRBV6-2/TRBV6-3	16	TRBJ1-5	TRBD1	few	TGTGCCAGCACCTCAACAGGGGGGGCGGGCAATCAGCCCCAGCATTTT	CASTSTGGAGNQPQHF
TRBV19	13	TRBJ2-7	-	-	TGTGCCAGTAGTATGCAGGCCACCTACGAGCAGTACTTC	CASSMQATYEQYF
TRBV18	17	TRBJ2-2	TRBD1	few	TGTGCCAGCTCACCACTCAGGGGACAGCCCCTCACCGGGGAGCTGTTTTTT	CASSPLRGQPLTGELFF
TRBV10-3	15	TRBJ2-1	TRBD2	-	TGTGCCATCAGTGAGTCAGCGGGGGGGCGCAATGAGCAGTTCTTC	CAISESAGGRNEQFF
TRBV19	19	TRBJ2-2	TRBD2	few	TGTGCCAGTAATTGGGGACTAGCGGCCCTTTTCTCGAACACCGGGGAGCTGTTTTTT	CASNWGLAALFSNTGELFF
TRBV29-1	12	TRBJ2-7	TRBD1	-	TGCAGCGCCTGGACAGGGACCTACGAGCAGTACTTC	CSAWTGTYEQYF
TRBV3-1	14	TRBJ1-2	TRBD1	few	TGTGCCAGCAGCCGGGGCGAGGGACAGGATGGCTACACCTTC	CASSRGEGQDGYTF
TRBV11-2	14	TRBJ2-7	-	-	TGTGCCAGCAGCCCTATACCGATGCTCTACGAGCAGTACTTC	CASSPIPMLYEQYF
TRBV6-2/TRBV6-3	13	TRBJ2-1	TRBD2	few	TGTGCCAGACCCCCGACTAGCACGAATGAGCAGTTCTTC	CARPPTSTNEQFF
TRBV28	13	TRBJ2-7	-	few	TGTGCCAGCACCCGGGACTCATCTTACGAGCAGTACTTC	CASTRDSSYEQYF
TRBV7-2	16	TRBJ2-7	-	few	TGTGCCAGCAGCCTATCCTTTTTGGGGAGCTCCTACGAGCAGTACTTC	CASSLSFLGSSYEQYF
TRBV18	12	TRBJ2-1	-	-	TGTGCCAGCTCACCGGGCAACCCAAAGCAGTTCTTC	CASSPGNPKQFF
TRBV11-2	13	TRBJ2-5	TRBD1	few	TGTGCCAGCAGTCAACAGGGGAGAGAGACCCAGTACTTC	CASSQQGRETQYF
TRBV7-2	13	TRBJ2-1	-	few	TGTGCCAGCAGCTTAGTACAGGGAGGTGAGCAGTTCTTC	CASSLVQGGEQFF
TRBV6-5	16	TRBJ1-6	TRBD1	-	TGTGCCAGCAGTTACGGACAGGGTAGTTGGGATTCACCCCTCCACTTT	CASSYGQGSWDSPLHF
TRBV11-1	16	TRBJ1-3	-	-	TGTGCCAGCAGCCCTGTACAGGGAGGACCTGGAAACACCATATATTTT	CASSPVQGGPGNTIYF
TRBV6-5	13	TRBJ1-5	-	many	TGTGCCAGCAGAATCAGGAGCAATCAGCCCCAGCATTTT	CASRIRSNQPQHF
TRBV27	15	TRBJ2-1	-	few	TGTGCCAGCAGTTACTTTCGGGCCAAAAGGAATGAGCAGTTCTTC	CASSYFRAKRNEQFF
TRBV5-1	15	TRBJ2-1	-	-	TGCGCCAGCAGCGAGAGGCCCGACTCCTACAATGAGCAGTTCTTC	CASSERPDSYNEQFF
TRBV12-3/TRBV12-4	16	TRBJ2-2	TRBD1	few	TGTGCCAGCAGTCCTGGACAGGGGTACAACACCGGGGAGCTGTTTTTT	CASSPGQGYNTGELFF
TRBV2	12	TRBJ1-2	-	few	TGTGCCAGCAGTGAAGAGGGGACGGGCTACACCTTC	CASSEEGTGYTF
TRBV4-3	18	TRBJ1-3	-	-	TGCGCCAGCAGCCAAGATCGCTGGGGCGAGGGCTTGGAAAACACCATATATTTT	CASSQDRWGEGLENTIYF
TRBV4-1	17	TRBJ2-2	-	few	TGCGCCAGCAGTAAGGGGTGGCTCCCGGGGCGAGGTGGGGAGCTGTTTTTT	CASSKGWLPGRGGELFF
TRBV14	15	TRBJ2-1	TRBD2	-	TGTGCCAGCAGCCCCTGGGGAGGGCTAGCCGCTGAGCAGTTCTTC	CASSPWGGLAAEQFF
TRBV3-1	15	TRBJ1-5	-	few	TGTGCCAGCAGCCTCTCTCCGGAGACCAATCAGCCCCAGCATTTT	CASSLSPETNQPQHF
TRBV7-9	14	TRBJ2-7	TRBD2	-	TGTGCCAGCAGCTTGTTGGCGGGAGGGGAAGAGCAGTACTTC	CASSLLAGGEEQYF
TRBV3-1	16	TRBJ2-1	-	-	TGTGCCAGCAGCCAAGTTGAGGGTTACCTATACAATGAGCAGTTCTTC	CASSQVEGYLYNEQFF
TRBV12-3/TRBV12-4	14	TRBJ2-1	-	-	TGTGCCAGCACCAAGACTACCGCCTACAATGAGCAGTTCTTC	CASTKTTAYNEQFF
TRBV29-1	13	TRBJ2-5	-	many	TGCAGCGCTGGGGTCCAGAGGGCTGAGACCCAGTACTTC	CSAGVQRAETQYF
TRBV4-2	20	TRBJ2-1	-	-	TGTGCCAGCAGCCAATCCTTCAGACTGCCGAAGCCGGTAACCTGCAATGAGCAGTTCTTC	CASSQSFRLPKPVTCNEQFF
TRBV6-2/TRBV6-3	13	TRBJ2-3	TRBD1	many	TGTGCCAGCAAACAGGGGGCCGCAGATACGCAGTATTTT	CASKQGAADTQYF
TRBV12-3/TRBV12-4	14	TRBJ2-5	-	few	TGTGCCAGCAGGACCCGACGTACACAAGAGACCCAGTACTTC	CASRTRRTQETQYF
TRBV29-1	12	TRBJ1-5	-	-	TGCAGCGTTGGGGACGGGAATCAGCCCCAGCATTTT	CSVGDGNQPQHF
TRBV3-1	14	TRBJ2-2	-	-	TGTGCCAGCAGCCAGGGGGGGAACACCGGGGAGCTGTTTTTT	CASSQGGNTGELFF
TRBV9	16	TRBJ1-1	-	-	TGTGCCAGCAGCGTAGAGCCAAGGTGGATGAACACTGAAGCTTTCTTT	CASSVEPRWMNTEAFF
TRBV20-1	14	TRBJ2-5	TRBD2	-	TGCAGTCAGACTCGCGGGGGGGCCGTGGAGACCCAGTACTTC	CSQTRGGAVETQYF
TRBV7-2	13	TRBJ1-6	-	many	TGTGCTAGCAGGACAAGGAGGGATTCACCCCTCCACTTT	CASRTRRDSPLHF
TRBV28	11	TRBJ2-5	-	-	TGTGCCAGCATGCGGTCCGAGACCCAGTACTTC	CASMRSETQYF
TRBV5-1	14	TRBJ2-1	-	few	TGCGCCAGCAGCTGGGGGAACTCCTACAATGAGCAGTTCTTC	CASSWGNSYNEQFF
TRBV5-1	14	TRBJ2-7	-	-	TGCGCCAGCAGCTTGGCCGGATACTCCTACGAGCAGTACTTC	CASSLAGYSYEQYF
TRBV7-2	15	TRBJ1-1	-	few	TGTGCCTCAAAGTCCGGACATAACATGAACACTGAAGCTTTCTTT	CASKSGHNMNTEAFF
TRBV3-1	14	TRBJ2-1	TRBD1	few	TGTGCCAGCCGGTGGACAGGATCCTACAATGAGCAGTTCTTC	CASRWTGSYNEQFF
TRBV2	14	TRBJ1-2	-	few	TGTGCCAGCAGTGCCCGGGGGAGGGTGTATGGCTACACCTTC	CASSARGRVYGYTF
TRBV11-2	13	TRBJ2-5	-	-	TGTGCCAGCAGCCTGATCATACAAGAGACCCAGTACTTC	CASSLIIQETQYF
TRBV7-2	14	TRBJ1-2	-	few	TGTGCCAGCAGCTTACCCCCAGTCAACTATGGCTACACCTTC	CASSLPPVNYGYTF
TRBV5-1	15	TRBJ2-3	-	-	TGCGCCAGCAGCCTGGACGGACTATCCGCAGATACGCAGTATTTT	CASSLDGLSADTQYF
TRBV30	14	TRBJ1-5	-	-	TGTGCCTGGAGTTTAGGGTTGAGCAATCAGCCCCAGCATTTT	CAWSLGLSNQPQHF
TRBV7-9	17	TRBJ2-1	-	few	TGTGCCAGCAGCTTAGCGGCTACTGGACCAGACTACAATGAGCAGTTCTTC	CASSLAATGPDYNEQFF
TRBV28	13	TRBJ1-5	-	-	TGTGCCAGCAGTTTGGTTCAAGGAGCGCCCCAGCATTTT	CASSLVQGAPQHF
TRBV20-1	14	TRBJ1-4	-	many	TGCAGTGCTATGGTAGGGGATCCTAATGAAAAACTGTTTTTT	CSAMVGDPNEKLFF
TRBV4-1	17	TRBJ2-1	TRBD2	-	TGCGCCAGCAGCCTTACTAAGTGGGAGGGCCCCTACAATGAGCAGTTCTTC	CASSLTKWEGPYNEQFF
TRBV29-1	17	TRBJ2-1	TRBD2	-	TGCAGCGCCCAAGGGACTAGCGGGGGAAGCTCCTACAATGAGCAGTTCTTC	CSAQGTSGGSSYNEQFF
TRBV15	16	TRBJ1-1	TRBD1	few	TGTGCCACCAGCAGACCCACAGGGGTAAGAAACACTGAAGCTTTCTTT	CATSRPTGVRNTEAFF
TRBV27	14	TRBJ1-5	-	-	TGTGCCAGCAGTGGGTGGGATAGCAATCAGCCCCAGCATTTT	CASSGWDSNQPQHF
TRBV7-2	12	TRBJ1-5	-	-	TGTGCCAGCAGCTTAGGAACTCAGCCCCAGCATTTT	CASSLGTQPQHF
TRBV5-1	13	TRBJ2-3	-	-	TGCGCCAGCACCCACCTGGGGGCAGATACGCAGTATTTT	CASTHLGADTQYF